These T cell receptor beta chains were read from a single sample in a study of PD-L1 blockade in urothelial cancer. This table comes from immunoSEQ multiplex PCR, and its TCRdb copy is limited to in-frame clones, with some not included. The sample records 130,000 or so clones, around 84% being singletons. The source material was PBMCs, sampled around atezolizumab (anti-PD-L1) treatment. These receptors came from a man aged 50-59 years with urothelial cancer. Each CDR3 is given with its conserved first and last residue. A D gene is named only where the DNA matches it firmly. Where a row states a size, it is once, few, many or the class of an expanded clone; other rows omit it.

V gene	clone size	J gene	D gene	CDR3 DNA	CDR3 protein
TRBV13	-	TRBJ2-1	TRBD1	TGTGCCAGCAGCCCGGGGACAGTATCCTACAATGAGCAGTTCTTC	CASSPGTVSYNEQFF
TRBV6-5	few	TRBJ2-1	TRBD2	TGTGCCAGCAGGCTAGCGGTAGGCAATGAGCAGTTCTTC	CASRLAVGNEQFF
TRBV5-6	-	TRBJ2-5	-	TGTGCCAGCAGCCTCTCGGGACTCTCACAAGAGACCCAGTACTTC	CASSLSGLSQETQYF
TRBV6-1	-	TRBJ1-6	-	TGTGCCAGCAGTGAAGCATTAGGGGGAAATTCACCCCTCCACTTT	CASSEALGGNSPLHF
TRBV2	-	TRBJ2-5	TRBD1	TGTGCCAGCAGTGAAAGGACAGGCCAAGAGACCCAGTACTTC	CASSERTGQETQYF
TRBV15	-	TRBJ2-3	-	TGTGCCACCAGCAGAGATCGGCTAGCAATTTCTAGGGATACGCAGTATTTT	CATSRDRLAISRDTQYF
TRBV28	once	TRBJ1-5	-	TGTGCCAGCAGTTTCCATCAGGGAAGTCAGCCCCAGCATTTT	CASSFHQGSQPQHF
TRBV7-3	-	TRBJ2-1	-	TGTGCCAGCAGCTCGACTCTGAGCTCCTACAATGAGCAGTTCTTC	CASSSTLSSYNEQFF
TRBV18	-	TRBJ2-7	TRBD1	TGTGCCAGCTCACTGCGGGACAGGGTGGGCGAGCAGTACTTC	CASSLRDRVGEQYF
TRBV9	many	TRBJ2-5	TRBD2	TGTGCCAGCAGCGAGGGGACTAGCAAAAAGACCCAGTACTTC	CASSEGTSKKTQYF
TRBV18	once	TRBJ1-5	-	TGTGCCAGCTCACCAGCCCGGGATCAGCCCCAGCATTTT	CASSPARDQPQHF
TRBV5-1	once	TRBJ2-7	-	TGCGCCAGCAGCGGGCCGGGATCCAACTCCTACGAGCAGTACTTC	CASSGPGSNSYEQYF
TRBV7-2	-	TRBJ2-2	-	TGTGCCAGCAGCTTCGCGGGTTATAACACCGGGGAGCTGTTTTTT	CASSFAGYNTGELFF
TRBV7-9	-	TRBJ2-1	-	TGTGCCAGCAGCGTTAGAAACTATTTCTCCTACAATGAGCAGTTCTTC	CASSVRNYFSYNEQFF
TRBV7-8	-	TRBJ2-1	TRBD2	TGTGCCAGCAGATCACTAGCGGGGGGAAGAAGCTCCTACAATGAGCAGTTCTTC	CASRSLAGGRSSYNEQFF
TRBV7-9	-	TRBJ1-4	-	TGTGCCAGCAGCGTTCCAGGGGCGGAAAAACTGTTTTTT	CASSVPGAEKLFF
TRBV6-5	-	TRBJ2-7	TRBD2	TGTGCCAGCAGGGCGGGAGCGGGGTCCTACGAGCAGTACTTC	CASRAGAGSYEQYF
TRBV18	-	TRBJ1-1	-	TGTGCCAGCTCACCACAGGGAGGCACTGAAGCTTTCTTT	CASSPQGGTEAFF
TRBV7-8	-	TRBJ2-5	-	TGTGCCAGCAGCTTAGGGAGCACCTTCGAGACCCAGTACTTC	CASSLGSTFETQYF
TRBV2	-	TRBJ2-1	TRBD2	TGTGCCAGCAGTGATTCCCTACTAGCGGGAATCTATGAGCAGTTCTTC	CASSDSLLAGIYEQFF
TRBV28	-	TRBJ1-1	TRBD1	TGTGCCAGCAGTTTAGGAGGGACAGGGAACACTGAAGCTTTCTTT	CASSLGGTGNTEAFF
TRBV2	few	TRBJ1-5	TRBD1	TGTGCCAGTGGACAGGACGGCAATCAGCCCCAGCATTTT	CASGQDGNQPQHF
TRBV5-4	-	TRBJ2-7	TRBD2	TGTGCCAGCAGCTTGGCCAGCGGGGGAGGTACCCCCTACGAGCAGTACTTC	CASSLASGGGTPYEQYF
TRBV2	-	TRBJ1-2	-	TGTGCCAGCAGTTCTAGGTTGGGGGGGCTCCTCTATGGCTACACCTTC	CASSSRLGGLLYGYTF
TRBV6-5	-	TRBJ2-2	TRBD2	TGTGCCAGCAGTTTCGTAGCGGGAGGTCCCACCGGGGAGCTGTTTTTT	CASSFVAGGPTGELFF
TRBV30	once	TRBJ1-3	TRBD1	TGTGCCTGGAGCGCAGCCGGGACAGGCGGAAACACCATATATTTT	CAWSAAGTGGNTIYF
TRBV6-5	-	TRBJ2-6	-	TGTGCCAGCAGATCTACAGGGACAGGGGCCAACGTCCTGACTTTC	CASRSTGTGANVLTF
TRBV5-8	once	TRBJ2-3	-	TGTGCCAGCAGCTTGTTGGGCCTAAAGACAGATACGCAGTATTTT	CASSLLGLKTDTQYF
TRBV7-9	-	TRBJ1-5	TRBD1	TGTGCCAGCAGCTTAGGGTGGGACAGGGGAATCCAGCCCCAGCATTTT	CASSLGWDRGIQPQHF
TRBV19	-	TRBJ2-7	-	TGTGCCAGTAGTGGATCCAGGACGGGGATGAACTACGAGCAGTACTTC	CASSGSRTGMNYEQYF
TRBV5-1	-	TRBJ2-2	-	TGCGCCAGCAGCTCGAGAGGCTCACCCACCGGGGAGCTGTTTTTT	CASSSRGSPTGELFF
TRBV19	many	TRBJ1-1	TRBD1	TGTGCCAGTAGTAAATTCACAGGGGGCGGCACTGAAGCTTTCTTT	CASSKFTGGGTEAFF
TRBV28	-	TRBJ2-5	TRBD1	TGTGCCAGCAGTCGGGACAGGGCTGGCCAGTACTTC	CASSRDRAGQYF
TRBV6-1	-	TRBJ2-5	TRBD1	TGTGCCAGCAGAGGGACAGTGCAAGAGACCCAGTACTTC	CASRGTVQETQYF
TRBV11-1	few	TRBJ2-5	-	TGTGCCAGCAGCTTCCTCAGGGCACCACAAGAGACCCAGTACTTC	CASSFLRAPQETQYF
TRBV2	-	TRBJ2-5	-	TGTGCCAGCAAGACAGAGTCCGCGACCCAGTACTTC	CASKTESATQYF